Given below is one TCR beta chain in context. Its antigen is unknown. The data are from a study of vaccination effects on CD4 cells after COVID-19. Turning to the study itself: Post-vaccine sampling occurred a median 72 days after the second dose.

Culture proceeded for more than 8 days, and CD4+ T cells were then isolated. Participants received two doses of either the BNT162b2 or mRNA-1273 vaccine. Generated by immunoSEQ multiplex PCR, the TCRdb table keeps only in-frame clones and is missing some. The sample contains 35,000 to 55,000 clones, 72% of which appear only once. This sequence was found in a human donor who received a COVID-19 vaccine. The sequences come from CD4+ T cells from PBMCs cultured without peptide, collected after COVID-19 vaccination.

CDR3 sequence: CASTKTGFSTDTQYF. The CDR3 DNA reads TGTGCCAGCACCAAAACCGGATTTAGCACAGATACGCAGTATTTT. The V and J genes are TRBV3-1 (or the pseudogene TRBV3-2) and TRBJ2-3; D not certain. CDR1 LGHDT and CDR2 YNNKEL come from the germline V gene (reference sequence). Trimming stripped 7 bases from V and 0 bases from J, with 14 bases between. The CDR3 consists of 15 residues.